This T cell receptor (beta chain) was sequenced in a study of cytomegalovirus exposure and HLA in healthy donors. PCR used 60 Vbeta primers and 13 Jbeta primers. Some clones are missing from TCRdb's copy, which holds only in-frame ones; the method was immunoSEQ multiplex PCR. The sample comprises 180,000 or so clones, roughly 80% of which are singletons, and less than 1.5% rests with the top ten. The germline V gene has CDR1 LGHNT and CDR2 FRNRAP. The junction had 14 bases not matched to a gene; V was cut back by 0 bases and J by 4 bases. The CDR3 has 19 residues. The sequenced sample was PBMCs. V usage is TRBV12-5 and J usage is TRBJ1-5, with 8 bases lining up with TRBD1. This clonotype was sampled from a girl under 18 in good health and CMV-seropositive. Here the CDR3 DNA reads TGTGCTAGTGGTTTGGTACTTTCCGGTGGGGACAGGTCTAATCAGCCCCAGCATTTT. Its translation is CASGLVLSGGDRSNQPQHF.